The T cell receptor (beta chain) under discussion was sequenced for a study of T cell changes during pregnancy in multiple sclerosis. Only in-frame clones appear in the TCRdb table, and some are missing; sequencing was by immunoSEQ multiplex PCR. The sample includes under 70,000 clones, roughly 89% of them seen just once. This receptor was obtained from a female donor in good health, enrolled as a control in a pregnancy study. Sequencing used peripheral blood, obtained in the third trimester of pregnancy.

The CDR3 sequence: CAWGQGARNQPQHF. CDR3 in DNA: TGTGCCTGGGGACAGGGGGCAAGGAATCAGCCCCAGCATTTT. The chain combines TRBV30 with TRBJ1-5, with 11 nucleotides matching TRBD1. V shed 5 bases, J shed 4 bases, and the junction held 4 bases outside the gene matches. The CDR3 length is 14 residues. CDR1 GTSNPN and CDR2 SVGIG come from the germline V gene (reference sequence). The full variable domain, with the rest looked up from reference TRBV30 and TRBJ1-5, is SQTIHQWPATLVQPVGSPLSLECTVEGTSNPNLYWYRQAAGRGLQLLFYSVGIGQISSEVPQNLSASRPQDRQFILSSKKLLLSDSGFYLCAWGQGARNQPQHFGDGTRLSIL.